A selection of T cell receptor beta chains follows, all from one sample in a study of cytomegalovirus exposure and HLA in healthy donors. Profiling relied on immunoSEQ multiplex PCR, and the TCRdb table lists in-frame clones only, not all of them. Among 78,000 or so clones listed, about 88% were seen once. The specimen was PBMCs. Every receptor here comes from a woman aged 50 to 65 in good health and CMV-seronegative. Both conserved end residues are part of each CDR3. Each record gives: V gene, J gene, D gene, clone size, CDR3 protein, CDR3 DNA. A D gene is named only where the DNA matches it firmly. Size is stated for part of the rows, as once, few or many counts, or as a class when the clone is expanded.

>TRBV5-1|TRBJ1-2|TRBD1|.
CASSLAGTASGYTF
TGCGCCAGCAGCTTAGCCGGGACAGCAAGTGGCTACACCTTC
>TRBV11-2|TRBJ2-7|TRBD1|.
CASSLGTGAYEQYF
TGTGCCAGCAGCTTGGGGACAGGGGCCTACGAGCAGTACTTC
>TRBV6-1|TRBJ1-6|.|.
CASSALALRDNSPLHF
TGTGCCAGCAGTGCTTTAGCCCTCAGAGATAATTCACCCCTCCACTTT
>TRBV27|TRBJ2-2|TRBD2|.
CASSWLPTSGSWGELFF
TGTGCCAGCAGTTGGCTCCCGACTAGCGGGTCTTGGGGGGAGCTGTTTTTT
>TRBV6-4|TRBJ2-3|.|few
CASSNSRTDTQYF
TGTGCCAGCAGTAACAGTAGGACAGATACGCAGTATTTT
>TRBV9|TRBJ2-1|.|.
CASSITAGLLNNEQFF
TGTGCCAGCAGCATTACGGCGGGACTGCTAAACAATGAGCAGTTCTTC
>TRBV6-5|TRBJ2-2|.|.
CASSYGGQHNTGELFF
TGTGCCAGCAGTTACGGCGGACAGCATAACACCGGGGAGCTGTTTTTT
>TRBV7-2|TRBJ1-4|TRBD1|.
CASSLGGDREDIEEKLFF
TGTGCCAGCAGCTTAGGCGGGGACAGGGAAGATATAGAAGAAAAACTGTTTTTT
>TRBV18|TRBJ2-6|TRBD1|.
CASSLQGSGANVLTF
TGTGCCAGCTCACTACAGGGGTCTGGGGCCAACGTCCTGACTTTC
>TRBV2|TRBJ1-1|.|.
CASTRPGWNTEAFF
TGTGCCAGCACGCGTCCGGGGTGGAACACTGAAGCTTTCTTT
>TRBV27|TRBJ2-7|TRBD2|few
CASSFASGSSYEQYF
TGTGCCAGCAGTTTTGCTAGCGGGAGCTCCTACGAGCAGTACTTC